This T cell receptor beta chain was sequenced during a study of OX40 agonist ivuxolimab in advanced cancers. Study information: The dose-escalation group included hepatocellular carcinoma, melanoma, renal cell carcinoma and head and neck cancer.

Sequenced by immunoSEQ multiplex PCR; TCRdb stores in-frame clones only, minus some. The sample holds about 81,000 clones, more than 75% seen once. This CDR3 contains 16 residues. The germline V gene has CDR1 SEHNR and CDR2 FQNEAQ (reference sequence). V lost 5 bases to trimming and J lost 1 base; unmatched junction nucleotides: 8. This clonotype was sampled from an adult with an advanced solid tumor such as melanoma, head and neck, liver or kidney cancer. This rearrangement joins TRBV7-9 to TRBJ1-1; TRBD1 matches 9 bases. The source was CD4+ or CD8+ T cells sorted from blood, collected in a trial of the OX40 agonist ivuxolimab. The CDR3 DNA is TGTGCCAGCAGCCTCCACAGGGGGCGGGCGAACACTGAAGCTTTCTTT. Its protein product is CASSLHRGRANTEAFF.